The text below deals with one T cell receptor beta chain. Antigen unknown. This record belongs to a study of response to subunit inactivated influenza vaccine. Trimming took off 0 bases at V and 8 bases at J, with 16 bases between the two ends. The CDR3 contains 15 residues. Germline CDR1 and CDR2: ENHRY and SYGVKD. Study-level results: Authors suggested seasonal influenza vaccinations each recruit few new T cells.

One entry per CDR3 protein results from TCRdb running MiXCR on the RT-PCR reads. The sample contains under 800,000 distinct CDR3 sequences, roughly 13% of which appear only once. This chain connects TRBV10-3 to TRBJ1-2; the D gene is possibly TRBD1 (6 bases). The specimen comprised PBMCs from blood, sampled around two weeks before vaccination. The receptor was isolated from a man between 45 and 60 years old who received an inactivated influenza vaccine. The CDR3 spells CAISESPGQLGGYTF. DNA of the CDR3: TGTGCCATCAGTGAGTCACCCGGACAGTTAGGAGGCTACACCTTC.